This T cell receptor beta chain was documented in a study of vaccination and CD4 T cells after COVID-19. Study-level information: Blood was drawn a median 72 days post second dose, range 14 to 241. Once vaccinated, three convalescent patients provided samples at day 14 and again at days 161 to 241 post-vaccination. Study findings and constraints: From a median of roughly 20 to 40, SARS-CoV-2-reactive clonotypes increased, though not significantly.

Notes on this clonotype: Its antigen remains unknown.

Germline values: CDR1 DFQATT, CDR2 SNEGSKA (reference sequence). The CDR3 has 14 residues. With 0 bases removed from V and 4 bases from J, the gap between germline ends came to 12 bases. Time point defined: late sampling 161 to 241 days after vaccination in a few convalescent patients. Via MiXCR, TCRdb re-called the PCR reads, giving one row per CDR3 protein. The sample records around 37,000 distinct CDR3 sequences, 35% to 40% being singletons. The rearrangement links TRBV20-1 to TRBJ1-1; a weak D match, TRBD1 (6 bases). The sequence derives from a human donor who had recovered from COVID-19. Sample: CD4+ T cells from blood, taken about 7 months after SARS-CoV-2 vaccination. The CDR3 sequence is CSARDQGRGTEAFF. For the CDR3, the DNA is TGCAGTGCTAGAGACCAGGGGAGGGGCACTGAAGCTTTCTTT.